The 4 T cell receptor beta chains below all came from one sample that was sequenced in a study of blood T cell repertoires in COVID-19. Only in-frame clones appear in the TCRdb table, and some are missing; sequencing was by immunoSEQ multiplex PCR. This sample has 150,000 to 200,000 clones, with more than 75% found just once. The sequenced sample consisted of peripheral blood. Every receptor here comes from a man aged 40-50 years with active or convalescent COVID-19.

J is TRBJ2-1 and V is TRBV4-1; 11 nucleotides line up with TRBD1. CDR3 length: 17 residues. Trimming took 3 bases from V and 8 from J; bases not matched to a gene: 12. CDR1 and CDR2 (germline): MGHRA, YSYEKL. The DNA for the CDR3 is TGCGCCAGCAGCCACCCCGGGACAGGGGGAATAGGCGATGAGCAGTTCTTC. This encodes CASSHPGTGGIGDEQFF.

The V and J genes are TRBV24-1 and TRBJ2-2; 7 positions agree with TRBD2. Trimming at V came to 5 bases and at J to 1 base, leaving 6 bases not matched to a gene. The CDR3 loop spans 16 amino acids. Germline loops: CDR1 KGHDR, CDR2 SFDVKD. For the CDR3, the DNA is TGTGCCACCAGTGGATTAGCGGGCGTGAACACCGGGGAGCTGTTTTTT. It codes for CATSGLAGVNTGELFF.

The chain employs TRBV7-8 and TRBJ1-2; weak D call: TRBD1 (6 bases). V lost 2 bases and J lost 4, with 11 bases in between. This CDR3 spans 14 amino acids. CDR1 and CDR2 from the germline V gene are SGHVS and FQNEAQ. CDR3 loop: CASSLSGAVYGYTF. The DNA of the CDR3 is TGTGCCAGCAGCTTATCAGGGGCCGTCTATGGCTACACCTTC.

The chain uses TRBV11-2 and TRBJ1-1, with 7 bases identical to TRBD1. The V gene's germline CDR1 is SGHAT and CDR2 FQNNGV. The length of the CDR3 is 15 residues. V dropped 5 bases and J dropped 1; count of bases not matched to a gene: 7. The CDR3 bases are TGTGCCAGCAGCCGTGGGACAGCATGGAACACTGAAGCTTTCTTT. This encodes CASSRGTAWNTEAFF.